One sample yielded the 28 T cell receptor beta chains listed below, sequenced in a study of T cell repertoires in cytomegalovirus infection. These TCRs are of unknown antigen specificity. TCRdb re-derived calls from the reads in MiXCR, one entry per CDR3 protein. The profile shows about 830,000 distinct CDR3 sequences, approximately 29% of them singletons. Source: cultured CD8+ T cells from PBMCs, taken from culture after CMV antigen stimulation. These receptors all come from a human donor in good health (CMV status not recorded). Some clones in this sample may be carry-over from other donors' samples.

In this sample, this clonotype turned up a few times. CDR3: CASSRTSGGAAGELFF. The CDR3 nucleotides read TGTGCCAGCAGCCGGACAAGCGGGGGGGCCGCCGGGGAGCTGTTTTTT. The chain is built from TRBV6-2 or TRBV6-3 and TRBJ2-2, with 10 bases matching TRBD2. Germline trimming cut 6 bases from V and 6 bases from J; bases unmatched to any gene: 10. Germline loops: CDR1 MNHEY, CDR2 SVGEGT. The CDR3 totals 16 residues.

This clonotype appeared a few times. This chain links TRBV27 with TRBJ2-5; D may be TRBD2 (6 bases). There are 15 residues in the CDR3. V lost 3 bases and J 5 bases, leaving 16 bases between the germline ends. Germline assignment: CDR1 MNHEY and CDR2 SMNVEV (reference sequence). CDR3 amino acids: CASSFVRGTRETQYF. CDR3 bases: TGTGCCAGCAGTTTTGTTCGGGGGACTCGGGAGACCCAGTACTTC.

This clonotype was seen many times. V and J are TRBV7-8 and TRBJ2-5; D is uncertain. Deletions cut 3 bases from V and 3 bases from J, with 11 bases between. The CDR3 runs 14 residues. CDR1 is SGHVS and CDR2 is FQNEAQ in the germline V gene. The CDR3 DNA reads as TGTGCCAGCAGCTTTCCAGCCATTAAAGAGACCCAGTACTTC. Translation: CASSFPAIKETQYF.

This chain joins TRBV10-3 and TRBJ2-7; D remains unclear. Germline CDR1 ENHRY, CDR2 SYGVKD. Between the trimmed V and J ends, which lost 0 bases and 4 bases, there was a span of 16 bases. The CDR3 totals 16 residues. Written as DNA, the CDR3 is TGTGCCATCAGTGAGTCCCTCCGCAGCAACAATTACGAGCAGTACTTC. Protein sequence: CAISESLRSNNYEQYF.

Here the CDR3 reads CASSSGQSANEQFF. CDR3 in DNA: TGTGCCAGCAGTTCTGGACAGTCGGCCAATGAGCAGTTCTTC. The V gene is TRBV7-9, the J gene TRBJ2-1, with TRBD1 as a possible D gene (6 bases). Deletions cut 6 bases from V and 6 bases from J, with 15 bases between. CDR1 and CDR2 from the germline V gene are SEHNR and FQNEAQ (reference sequence). CDR3 length equals 14 residues. The complete variable domain, with remaining parts taken from reference TRBV7-9 and TRBJ2-1, reads DTGVSQNPRHKITKRGQNVTFRCDPISEHNRLYWYRQTLGQGPEFLTYFQNEAQLEKSRLLSDRFSAERPKGSFSTLEIQRTEQGDSAMYLCASSSGQSANEQFFGPGTRLTVL.

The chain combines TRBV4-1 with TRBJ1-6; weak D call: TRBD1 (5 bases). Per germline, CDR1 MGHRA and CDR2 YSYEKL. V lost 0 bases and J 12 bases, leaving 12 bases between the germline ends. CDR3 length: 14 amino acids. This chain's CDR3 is CASSQDRASVPLHF. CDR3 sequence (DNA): TGCGCCAGCAGCCAAGACAGGGCGAGCGTACCCCTCCACTTT.

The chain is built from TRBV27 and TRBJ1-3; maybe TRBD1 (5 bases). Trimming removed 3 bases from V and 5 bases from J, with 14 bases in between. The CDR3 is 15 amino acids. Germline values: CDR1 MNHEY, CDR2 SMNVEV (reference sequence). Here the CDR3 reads CASSLSQGGRNTIYF. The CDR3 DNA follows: TGTGCCAGCAGTTTGTCGCAGGGCGGACGAAACACCATATATTTT.

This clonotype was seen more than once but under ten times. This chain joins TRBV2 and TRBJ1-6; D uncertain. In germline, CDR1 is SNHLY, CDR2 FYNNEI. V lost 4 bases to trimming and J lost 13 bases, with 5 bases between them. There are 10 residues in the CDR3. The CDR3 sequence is CASSGLPLHF. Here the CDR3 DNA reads TGTGCCAGCAGTGGGTTGCCCCTCCACTTT.

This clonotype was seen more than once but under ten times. This chain's CDR3 is CASSLWEKGETQYF. In DNA form, the CDR3 reads TGTGCCAGCAGTTTGTGGGAAAAGGGAGAGACCCAGTACTTC. The chain uses TRBV12-3 or TRBV12-4 and TRBJ2-5; D not certain. The ends were cut back, 3 bases at V and 4 bases at J, with 12 bases in the middle. CDR3 length equals 14 residues.

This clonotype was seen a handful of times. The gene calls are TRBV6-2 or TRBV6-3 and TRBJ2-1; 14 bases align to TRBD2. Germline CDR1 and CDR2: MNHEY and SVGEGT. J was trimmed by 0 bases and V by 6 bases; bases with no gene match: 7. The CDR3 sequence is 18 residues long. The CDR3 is CASSPGTSGGISYNEQFF. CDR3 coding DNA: TGTGCCAGCAGCCCCGGGACTAGCGGGGGTATCTCCTACAATGAGCAGTTCTTC.

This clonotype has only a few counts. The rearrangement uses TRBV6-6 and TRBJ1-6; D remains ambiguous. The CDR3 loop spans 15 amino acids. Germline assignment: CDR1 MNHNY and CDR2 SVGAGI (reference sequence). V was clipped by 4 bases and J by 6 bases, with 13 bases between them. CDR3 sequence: CASSSSGIGNSPLHF. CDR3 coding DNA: TGTGCCAGCAGTTCCAGCGGGATCGGTAATTCACCCCTCCACTTT.

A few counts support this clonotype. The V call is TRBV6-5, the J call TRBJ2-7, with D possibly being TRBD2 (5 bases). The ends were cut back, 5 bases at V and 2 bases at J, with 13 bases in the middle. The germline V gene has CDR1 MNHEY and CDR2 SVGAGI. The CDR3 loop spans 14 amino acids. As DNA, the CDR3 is TGTGCCAGCAGTCGGACTGAAAGCCCCTACGAGCAGTACGTC. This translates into CASSRTESPYEQYV.

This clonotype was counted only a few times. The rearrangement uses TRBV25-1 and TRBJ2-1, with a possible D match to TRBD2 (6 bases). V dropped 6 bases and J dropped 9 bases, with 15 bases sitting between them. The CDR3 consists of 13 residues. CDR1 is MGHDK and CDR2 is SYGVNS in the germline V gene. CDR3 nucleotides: TGTGCCAGCAGCTGGGGAGGAAGGGTTGAGCAGTTCTTC. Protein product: CASSWGGRVEQFF. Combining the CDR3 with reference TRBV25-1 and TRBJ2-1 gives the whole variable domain EADIYQTPRYLVIGTGKKITLECSQTMGHDKMYWYQQDPGMELHLIHYSYGVNSTEKGDLSSESTVSRIRTEHFPLTLESARPSHTSQYLCASSWGGRVEQFFGPGTRLTVL.

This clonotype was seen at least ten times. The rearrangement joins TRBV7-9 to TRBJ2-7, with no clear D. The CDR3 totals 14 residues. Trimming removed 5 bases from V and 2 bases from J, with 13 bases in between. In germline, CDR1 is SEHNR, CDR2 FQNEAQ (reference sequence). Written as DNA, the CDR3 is TGTGCCAGCAGCCCCCAAGGGCTGCCCTACGAGCAGTACTTC. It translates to CASSPQGLPYEQYF.

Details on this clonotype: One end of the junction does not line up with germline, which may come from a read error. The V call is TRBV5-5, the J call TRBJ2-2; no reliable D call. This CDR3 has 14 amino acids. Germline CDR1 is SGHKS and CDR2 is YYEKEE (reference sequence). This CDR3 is CASSLAPLTVELFF. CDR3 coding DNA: TGTGCCAGCAGCTTGGCCCCCCTAACCGTGGAGCTGTTTTTT.

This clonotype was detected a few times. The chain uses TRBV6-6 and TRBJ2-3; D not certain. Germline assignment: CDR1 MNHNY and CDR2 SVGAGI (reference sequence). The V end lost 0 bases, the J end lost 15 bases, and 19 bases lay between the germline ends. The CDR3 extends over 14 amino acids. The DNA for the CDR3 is TGTGCCAGCAGTTACTCGAAAAGTTTCTTAGAACAATATTTT. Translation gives CASSYSKSFLEQYF.

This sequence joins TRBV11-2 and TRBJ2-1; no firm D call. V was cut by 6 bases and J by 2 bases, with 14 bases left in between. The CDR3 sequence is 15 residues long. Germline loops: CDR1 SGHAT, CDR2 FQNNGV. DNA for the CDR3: TGTGCCAGCAGTTCAGATGGGGAAGCCTACAATGAGCAGTTCTTC. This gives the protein CASSSDGEAYNEQFF.

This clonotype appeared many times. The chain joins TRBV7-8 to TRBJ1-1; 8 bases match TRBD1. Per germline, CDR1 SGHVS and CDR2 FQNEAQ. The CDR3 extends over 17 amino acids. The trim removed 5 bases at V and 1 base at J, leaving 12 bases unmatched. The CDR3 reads CASSAYSMGTGNTEAFF. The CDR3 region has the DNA TGTGCCAGCAGCGCTTACTCCATGGGGACAGGGAACACTGAAGCTTTCTTT.

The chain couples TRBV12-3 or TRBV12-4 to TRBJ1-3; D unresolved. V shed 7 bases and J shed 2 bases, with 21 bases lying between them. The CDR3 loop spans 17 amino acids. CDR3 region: CASTETGRRHPGNTIYF. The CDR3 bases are TGTGCCAGCACCGAAACCGGACGGAGGCACCCTGGAAACACCATATATTTT.

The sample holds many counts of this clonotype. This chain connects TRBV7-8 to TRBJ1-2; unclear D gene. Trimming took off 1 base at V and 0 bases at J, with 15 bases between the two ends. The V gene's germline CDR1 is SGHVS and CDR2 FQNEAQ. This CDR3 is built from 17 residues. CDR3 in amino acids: CASSLDYAEEPNYGYTF. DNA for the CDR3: TGTGCCAGCAGCTTAGACTATGCGGAGGAACCTAACTATGGCTACACCTTC.

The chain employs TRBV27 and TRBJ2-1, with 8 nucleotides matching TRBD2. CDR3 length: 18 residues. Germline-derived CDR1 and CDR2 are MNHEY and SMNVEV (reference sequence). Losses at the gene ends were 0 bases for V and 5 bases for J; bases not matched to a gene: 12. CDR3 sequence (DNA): TGTGCCAGCAGTTTATCGGGTTCCGGGGGACTAGGGGACAATGAGCAGTTCTTC. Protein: CASSLSGSGGLGDNEQFF.

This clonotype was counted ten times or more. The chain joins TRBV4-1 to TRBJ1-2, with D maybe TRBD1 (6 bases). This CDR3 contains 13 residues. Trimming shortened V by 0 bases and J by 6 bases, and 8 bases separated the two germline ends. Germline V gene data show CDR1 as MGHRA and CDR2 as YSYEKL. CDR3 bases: TGCGCCAGCAGCCAAGACAGGGGAAATGGCTACACCTTC. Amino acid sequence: CASSQDRGNGYTF.

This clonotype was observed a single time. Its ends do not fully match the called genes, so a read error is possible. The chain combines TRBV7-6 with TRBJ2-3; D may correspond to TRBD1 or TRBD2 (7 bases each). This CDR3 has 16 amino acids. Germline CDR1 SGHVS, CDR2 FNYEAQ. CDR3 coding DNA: TGTGCTAGCAGCAGCGGGGACAGCCTAAGCAAAGATACGCAGTATTTT. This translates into CASSSGDSLSKDTQYF.

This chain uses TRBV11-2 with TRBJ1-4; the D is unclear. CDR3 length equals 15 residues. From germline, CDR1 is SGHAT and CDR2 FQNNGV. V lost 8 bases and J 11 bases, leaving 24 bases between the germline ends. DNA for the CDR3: TGTGCCAGCGCTTGGAGGGAGGGAACTGCGGGGAAACTGTTTTTT. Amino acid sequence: CASAWREGTAGKLFF.

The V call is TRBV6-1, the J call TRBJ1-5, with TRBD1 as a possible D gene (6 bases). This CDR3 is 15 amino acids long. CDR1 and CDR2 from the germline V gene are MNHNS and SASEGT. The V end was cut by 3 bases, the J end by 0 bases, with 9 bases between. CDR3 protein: CASSDGQYSNQPQHF. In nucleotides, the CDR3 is TGTGCCAGCAGTGATGGACAGTATAGCAATCAGCCCCAGCATTTT.

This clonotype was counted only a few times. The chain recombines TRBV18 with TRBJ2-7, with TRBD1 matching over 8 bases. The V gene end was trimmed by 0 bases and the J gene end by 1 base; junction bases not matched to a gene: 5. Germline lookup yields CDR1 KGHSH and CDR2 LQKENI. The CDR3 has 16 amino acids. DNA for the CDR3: TGTGCCAGCTCACCACCGACAGGGGACGGGTCCTACGAGCAGTACTTC. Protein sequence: CASSPPTGDGSYEQYF.

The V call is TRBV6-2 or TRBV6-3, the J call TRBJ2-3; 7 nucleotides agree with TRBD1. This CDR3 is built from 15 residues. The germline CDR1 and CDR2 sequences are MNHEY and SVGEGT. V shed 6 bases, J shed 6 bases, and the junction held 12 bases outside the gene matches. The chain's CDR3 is CASRTDQGVVDTQYF. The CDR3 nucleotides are TGTGCCAGCAGGACCGACCAGGGGGTGGTCGATACGCAGTATTTT.

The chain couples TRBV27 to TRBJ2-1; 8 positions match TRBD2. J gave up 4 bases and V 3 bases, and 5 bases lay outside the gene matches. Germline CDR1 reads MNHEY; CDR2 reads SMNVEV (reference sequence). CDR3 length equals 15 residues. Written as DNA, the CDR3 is TGTGCCAGCAGTTTCGCGGGGGGCTCTTACAATGAGCAGTTCTTC. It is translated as CASSFAGGSYNEQFF.